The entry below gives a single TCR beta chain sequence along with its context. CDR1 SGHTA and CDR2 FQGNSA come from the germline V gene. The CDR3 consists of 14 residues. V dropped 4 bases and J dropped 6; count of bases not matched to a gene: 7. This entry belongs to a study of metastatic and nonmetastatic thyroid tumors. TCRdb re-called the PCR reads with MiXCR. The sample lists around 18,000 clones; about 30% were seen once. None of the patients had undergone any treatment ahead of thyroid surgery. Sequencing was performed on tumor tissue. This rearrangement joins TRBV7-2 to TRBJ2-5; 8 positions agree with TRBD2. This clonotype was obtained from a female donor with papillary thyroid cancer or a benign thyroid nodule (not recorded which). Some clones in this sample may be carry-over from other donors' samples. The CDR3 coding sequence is TGTGCCAGCAGCTCCTTGACTAGCGTGAAGACCCAGTACTTC. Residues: CASSSLTSVKTQYF.